This T cell receptor beta chain was sequenced in a study of CD8 T cells in Susac syndrome. The V end was cut by 6 bases, the J end by 4 bases, with 16 bases between. Germline V gene data show CDR1 as MNHNY and CDR2 as SVGAGI (reference sequence). CDR3 length equals 15 residues. With random hexamers, roughly 0.45 to 1 ug RNA was reverse transcribed. Amplification of TCR beta CDR3 spanned 54 Vbeta and 13 Jbeta via immunoSEQ multiplex PCR. MiXCR, run by TCRdb on the immunoSEQ multiplex PCR reads, gives a single entry per CDR3 protein. The sample consists of about 80,000 distinct CDR3 sequences, 91% of them appearing once. TCR beta sequencing was performed on blood CD8+ and CD4+ T cells.

This clonotype was sampled from a human donor with multiple sclerosis. Sample: CD8+ T cells from PBMCs. The chain uses TRBV6-6 and TRBJ1-3; the D gene is possibly TRBD1 (5 bases). The CDR3 DNA sequence: TGTGCCAGCAGCCATGCCGTTAACAGGGGAAACACCATATATTTT. This translates into CASSHAVNRGNTIYF.